This T cell receptor (beta chain) was sequenced during a study of OX40 agonist ivuxolimab in advanced cancers. Regarding the complete study: Ivuxolimab, which targeted the costimulatory receptor OX40 (CD134), was an agonistic, fully human IgG2 monoclonal antibody. Intravenous ivuxolimab was administered to patients every 2 weeks at six dose levels: 0.01, 0.1, 0.3, 1.5, 3 and 10 mg/kg. Of the roughly 53 patients in dose escalation, 19 had hepatocellular carcinoma, some 15 had melanoma, 9 had renal cell carcinoma and 9 had head and neck cancer. In the dose-escalation cohort, 82.7% of patients were male, and the mean age was about 55 years, with a range of roughly 20 to 85. Prior anti-PD-1, anti-PD-L1 or anti-CTLA-4 therapy was permitted, and checkpoint inhibitors had been received by 40% to 50% of dose-escalation patients. Partial responses were achieved by three dose-escalation patients, of whom one had hepatocellular carcinoma and two had cutaneous melanoma. The purpose of peripheral TCRbeta sequencing was to test whether ivuxolimab changed TCR sequence diversity and led to clonal T-cell expansion. The paper reports the monotherapy dose-escalation portion (N of about 54 patients) of the phase I ivuxolimab trial.

Genomic DNA was extracted from sorted cells for sequencing of the TCRbeta CDR3 region. The immunoSEQ Assay was used to sequence the TCRbeta CDR3 regions. In its TCRdb copy, this immuneACCESS table keeps in-frame sequences only and misses some clones. Where compared with another copy, unresolved V genes explain less than half of these, and the others have no known cause. The sample table shows 85,000 to 100,000 clones, and approximately 94% are seen once. The ten largest make up around 0.17% of the sample. What the authors observed across the whole study: Low levels of normalized T-cell clonal expansion were also shown by some nonresponding patients. Clonal expansion of both CD4+ and CD8+ blood T cells was observed from baseline to week 6 at doses 0.1 to 3.0 mg/kg. The antigen specificity of the peripheral T cells that underwent clonal expansion was not determined. Partial responders in the 0.1-3.0 mg/kg groups had among the lowest normalized peripheral clonal expansion, especially among CD8+ T cells. After ivuxolimab, expanded clones were on average more numerous among CD8+ T cells than among CD4+ T cells.

On this clone: The antigen it recognizes is unknown. The input lacks base qualities; no much larger clone sits a single base away.

CDR1 and CDR2 were assigned from the germline V gene as SNHLY and FYNNEI. The CDR3, cysteine through phenylalanine, is 15 amino acids long. Of the read, only the CDR3 DNA is kept; its 45 bases are in frame from base 1. From V the trimming removes 5 bases and from J it removes 7 bases, while the gene matches leave 8 bases of the junction unaccounted for. Patients with a history of autoimmune disease or receiving systemic immunosuppression were excluded from the trial. Peripheral blood for TCR sequencing was drawn from every dose cohort at baseline, at cycle 4 day 1 and at cycle 7 day 1. Samples were obtained from an open-label, multicenter, first-in-human phase I dose-escalation trial of ivuxolimab. Adults with locally advanced or metastatic melanoma, renal cell, hepatocellular, or head and neck squamous cell carcinoma were enrolled in the trial. Before TCR sequencing, CD4+ T cells and CD8+ T cells were sorted from peripheral blood as separate populations.

The source material was CD4+ or CD8+ T cells sorted from blood, sampled in a trial of the OX40 agonist ivuxolimab. The chain is made from TRBV2 and TRBJ2-2; a stretch of 9 junction bases matches TRBD1. This clonotype was obtained from an adult with an advanced solid tumor such as melanoma, head and neck, liver or kidney cancer. The CDR3 has the sequence CASSTQDRGFGELFF. The DNA sequence follows: TGTGCCAGCAGTACACAGGACAGGGGATTCGGGGAGCTGTTTTTT.